This T cell receptor (beta chain) emerged from a study of blood T cell repertoires in COVID-19. Study as a whole: Collection of acute and convalescent COVID-19 samples took place in the United States, Italy and Spain. PBMCs, B-cell-depleted T cells, or T cells provided the cDNA or gDNA that made up the material.

Original processing notes: Reference gene primer amplification gave nucleated cell count estimates. Method: immunoSEQ multiplex PCR; TCRdb's copy keeps in-frame clones and lacks some. V and J calls and clone size are given by that table; D and trimming were obtained from the DNA. The sample holds 100,000 to 150,000 clones; about 80% are singletons and the top ten take about 9.9%. Germline V gives CDR1 MNHEY, CDR2 SVGAGI. The CDR3 is 12 residues long. Trimming stripped 10 bases from V and 2 bases from J, with 11 bases between. The source is a man aged 35 to 55 with active or convalescent COVID-19. Input material: peripheral blood. The chain carries TRBV6-5 and TRBJ2-5; D is unresolved. The CDR3 DNA is TGTGCCACCACGACGGGTCAAGAGACCCAGTACTTC. This encodes CATTTGQETQYF.